Reported below is one T cell receptor beta chain. This record comes from a study of cytomegalovirus exposure and HLA in healthy donors. The PCR employed 60 Vbeta primers together with 13 Jbeta primers. Measured with immunoSEQ multiplex PCR; TCRdb has only the in-frame clones, and not every one. Counted here are fewer than 200,000 clones, over 65% occurring once; the ten biggest clones make up over 1.5%. This CDR3 is built from 15 residues. The V end lost 3 bases, the J end lost 3 bases, and 14 bases lay between the germline ends. Per the germline V gene, CDR1 is MNHEY and CDR2 is SMNVEV (reference sequence).

The receptor was isolated from a woman aged 25 to 39 in good health and CMV-seronegative. Sequenced sample: PBMCs. This chain uses TRBV27 with TRBJ1-2, with D possibly TRBD1 on 5 matching bases. CDR3 bases: TGTGCCAGCAGTTTCGCGGGGGAATCCTACTATGGCTACACCTTC. The encoded protein is CASSFAGESYYGYTF.